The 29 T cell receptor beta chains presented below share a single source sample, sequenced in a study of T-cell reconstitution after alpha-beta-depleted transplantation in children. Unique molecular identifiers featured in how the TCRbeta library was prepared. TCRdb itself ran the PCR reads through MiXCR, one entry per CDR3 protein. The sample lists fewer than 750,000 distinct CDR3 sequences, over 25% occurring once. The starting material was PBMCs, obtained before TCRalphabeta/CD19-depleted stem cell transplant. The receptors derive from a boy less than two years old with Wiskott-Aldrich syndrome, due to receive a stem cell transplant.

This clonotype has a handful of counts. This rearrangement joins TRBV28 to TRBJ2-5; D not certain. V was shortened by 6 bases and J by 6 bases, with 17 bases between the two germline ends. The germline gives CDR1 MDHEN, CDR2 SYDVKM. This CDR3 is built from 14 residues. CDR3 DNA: TGTGCCAGCAGATCGAGGCAGGCGAGGAAGACCCAGTACTTC. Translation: CASRSRQARKTQYF.

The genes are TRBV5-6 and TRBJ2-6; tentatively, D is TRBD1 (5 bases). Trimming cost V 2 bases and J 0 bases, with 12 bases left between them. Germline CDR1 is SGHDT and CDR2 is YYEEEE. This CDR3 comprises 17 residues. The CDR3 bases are TGTGCCAGCAGCTTCACCAACCAGGGCTCTGGGGCCAACGTCCTGACTTTC. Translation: CASSFTNQGSGANVLTF.

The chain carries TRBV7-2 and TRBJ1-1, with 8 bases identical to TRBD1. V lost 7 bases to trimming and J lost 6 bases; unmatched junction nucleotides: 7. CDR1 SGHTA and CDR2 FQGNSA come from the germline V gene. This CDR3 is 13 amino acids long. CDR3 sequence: CASTQAGGSEAFF. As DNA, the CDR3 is TGTGCCAGCACCCAAGCAGGGGGCTCTGAAGCTTTCTTT.

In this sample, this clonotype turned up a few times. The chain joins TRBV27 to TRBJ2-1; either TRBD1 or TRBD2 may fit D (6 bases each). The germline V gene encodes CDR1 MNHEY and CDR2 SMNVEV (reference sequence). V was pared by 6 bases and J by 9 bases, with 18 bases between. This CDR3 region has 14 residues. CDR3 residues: CASRGGTQGGEQFF. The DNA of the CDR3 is TGTGCCAGCAGGGGGGGCACACAGGGAGGTGAGCAGTTCTTC.

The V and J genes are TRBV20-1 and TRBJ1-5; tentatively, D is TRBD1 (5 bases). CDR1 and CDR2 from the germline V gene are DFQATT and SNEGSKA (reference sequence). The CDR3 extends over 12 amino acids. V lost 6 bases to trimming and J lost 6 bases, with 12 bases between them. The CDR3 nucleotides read TGCAGTGCCGCGGTGGGGACTCAGCCCCAGCATTTT. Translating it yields CSAAVGTQPQHF.

The CDR3, as DNA: TGTGCCACCGAGGAGGGCTCCTATAATTCACCCCTCCACTTT. Amino acids: CATEEGSYNSPLHF. The rearrangement uses TRBV28 and TRBJ1-6; D is unresolved. Germline loops: CDR1 MDHEN, CDR2 SYDVKM. The CDR3 runs to 14 residues. V dropped 10 bases and J dropped 0 bases, with 10 bases sitting between them.

CDR3 in DNA: TGTGCCAGCAGAGCAATGGCGGGAAGAGGTAGCACAGATACGCAGTATTTT. It is translated as CASRAMAGRGSTDTQYF. The chain combines TRBV2 with TRBJ2-3; D is perhaps TRBD2 (6 bases). Trimming removed 6 bases at V and 0 bases at J, with 19 bases between. From germline, CDR1 is SNHLY and CDR2 FYNNEI. The CDR3 is 17 residues long.

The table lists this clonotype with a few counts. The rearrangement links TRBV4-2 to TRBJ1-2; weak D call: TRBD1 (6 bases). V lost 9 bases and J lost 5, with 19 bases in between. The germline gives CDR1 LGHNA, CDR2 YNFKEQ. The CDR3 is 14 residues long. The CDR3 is CARGGKDPPYGYTF. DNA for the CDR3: TGTGCCAGAGGGGGAAAGGACCCTCCATATGGCTACACCTTC.

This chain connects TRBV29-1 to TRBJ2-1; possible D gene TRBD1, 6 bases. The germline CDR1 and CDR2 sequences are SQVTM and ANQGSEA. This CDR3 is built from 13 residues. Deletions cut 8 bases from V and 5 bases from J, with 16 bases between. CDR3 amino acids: CSMTGGGHNEQFF. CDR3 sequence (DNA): TGCAGCATGACAGGAGGCGGTCACAATGAGCAGTTCTTC.

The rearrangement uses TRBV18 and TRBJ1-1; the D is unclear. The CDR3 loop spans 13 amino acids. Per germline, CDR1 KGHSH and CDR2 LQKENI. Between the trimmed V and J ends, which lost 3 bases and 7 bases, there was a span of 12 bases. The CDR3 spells CASSPIPRVEAFF. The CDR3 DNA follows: TGTGCCAGCTCACCGATCCCAAGGGTTGAAGCTTTCTTT.

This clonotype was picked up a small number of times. As DNA, the CDR3 is TGCAGTGCTGGTGCTTGGACTAGCGGGACGTCCTACAATGAGCAGTTCTTC. Protein product: CSAGAWTSGTSYNEQFF. The V and J genes are TRBV20-1 and TRBJ2-1, with TRBD2 identical over 12 bases. Unmatched junction bases numbered 9, after V lost 5 bases and J lost 1 base. Germline-derived CDR1 and CDR2 are DFQATT and SNEGSKA (reference sequence). The CDR3 consists of 17 residues.

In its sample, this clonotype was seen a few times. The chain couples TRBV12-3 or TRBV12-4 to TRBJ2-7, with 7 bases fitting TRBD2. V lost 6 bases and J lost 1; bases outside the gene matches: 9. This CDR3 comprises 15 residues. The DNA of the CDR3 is TGTGCCAGCAGCTTGACTAGCAAGAAATCCTACGAGCAGTACTTC. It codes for CASSLTSKKSYEQYF.

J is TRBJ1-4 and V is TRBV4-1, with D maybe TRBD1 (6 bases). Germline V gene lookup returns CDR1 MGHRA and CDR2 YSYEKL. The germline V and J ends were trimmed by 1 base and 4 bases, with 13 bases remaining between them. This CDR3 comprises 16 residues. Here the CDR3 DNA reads TGCGCCAGCAGCCAAGGGACAGCCCGATTTAATGAAAAACTGTTTTTT. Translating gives CASSQGTARFNEKLFF.

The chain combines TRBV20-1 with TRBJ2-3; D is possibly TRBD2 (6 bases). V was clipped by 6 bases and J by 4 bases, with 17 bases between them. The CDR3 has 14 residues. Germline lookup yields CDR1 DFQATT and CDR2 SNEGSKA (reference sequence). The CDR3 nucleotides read TGCAGTGCCCCGGGGGATGCCGTCCCAGATACGCAGTATTTT. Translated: CSAPGDAVPDTQYF.

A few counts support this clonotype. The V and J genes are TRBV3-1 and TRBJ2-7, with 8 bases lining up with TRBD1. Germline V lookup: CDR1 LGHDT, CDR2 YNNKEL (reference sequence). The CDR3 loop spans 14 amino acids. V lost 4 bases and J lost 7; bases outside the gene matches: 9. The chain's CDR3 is CASSLLDRGREQYF. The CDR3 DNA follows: TGTGCCAGCAGCCTCTTAGACAGGGGAAGGGAGCAGTACTTC.

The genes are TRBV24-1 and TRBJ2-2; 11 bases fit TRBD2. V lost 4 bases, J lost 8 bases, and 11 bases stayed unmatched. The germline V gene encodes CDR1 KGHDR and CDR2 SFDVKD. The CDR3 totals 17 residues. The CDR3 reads CATSEASGRIANGELFF. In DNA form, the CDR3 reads TGTGCCACCAGTGAAGCTAGCGGGAGGATCGCGAATGGGGAGCTGTTTTTT.

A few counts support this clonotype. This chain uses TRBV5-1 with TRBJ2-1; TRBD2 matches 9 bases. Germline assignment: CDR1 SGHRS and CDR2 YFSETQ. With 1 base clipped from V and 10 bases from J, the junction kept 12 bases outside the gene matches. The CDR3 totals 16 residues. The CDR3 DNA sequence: TGCGCCAGCAGCTTGAGGATTGGCGGGAGGGCGAAGGAGCAGTTCTTC. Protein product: CASSLRIGGRAKEQFF. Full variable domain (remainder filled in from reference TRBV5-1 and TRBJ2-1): KAGVTQTPRYLIKTRGQQVTLSCSPISGHRSVSWYQQTPGQGLQFLFEYFSETQRNKGNFPGRFSGRQFSNSRSEMNVSTLELGDSALYLCASSLRIGGRAKEQFFGPGTRLTVL.

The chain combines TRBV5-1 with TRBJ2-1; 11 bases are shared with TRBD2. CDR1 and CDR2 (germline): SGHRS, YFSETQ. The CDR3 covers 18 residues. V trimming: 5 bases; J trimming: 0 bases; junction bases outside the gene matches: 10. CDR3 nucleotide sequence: TGCGCCAGCAGATCTACTAGCGGGAGTCACAGCTCCTACAATGAGCAGTTCTTC. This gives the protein CASRSTSGSHSSYNEQFF.

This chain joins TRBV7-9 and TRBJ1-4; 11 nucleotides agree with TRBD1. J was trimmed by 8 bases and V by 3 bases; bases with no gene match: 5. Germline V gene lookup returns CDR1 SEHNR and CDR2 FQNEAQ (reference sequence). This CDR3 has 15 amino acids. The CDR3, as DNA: TGTGCCAGCAGCTTCGGACAGGGGGCTGGCGAAAAACTGTTTTTT. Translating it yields CASSFGQGAGEKLFF.

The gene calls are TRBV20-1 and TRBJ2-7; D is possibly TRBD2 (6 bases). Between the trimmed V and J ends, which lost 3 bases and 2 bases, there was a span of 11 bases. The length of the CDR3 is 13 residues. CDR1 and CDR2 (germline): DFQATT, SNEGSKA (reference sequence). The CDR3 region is CSASPGSTYEQYF. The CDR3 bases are TGCAGTGCTAGCCCCGGGAGCACCTACGAGCAGTACTTC.

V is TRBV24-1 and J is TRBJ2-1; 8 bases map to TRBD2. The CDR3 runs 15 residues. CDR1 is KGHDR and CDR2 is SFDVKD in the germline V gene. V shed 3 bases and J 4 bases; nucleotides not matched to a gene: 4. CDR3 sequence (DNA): TGTGCCACCAGTGATAGCGGGAGAGAATACAATGAGCAGTTCTTC. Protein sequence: CATSDSGREYNEQFF.

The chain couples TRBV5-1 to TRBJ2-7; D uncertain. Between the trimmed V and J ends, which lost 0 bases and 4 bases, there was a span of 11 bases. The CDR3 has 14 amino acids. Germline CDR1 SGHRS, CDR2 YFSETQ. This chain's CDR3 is CASSLDLQVYEQYF. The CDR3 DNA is TGCGCCAGCAGCTTGGACCTTCAGGTTTACGAGCAGTACTTC.

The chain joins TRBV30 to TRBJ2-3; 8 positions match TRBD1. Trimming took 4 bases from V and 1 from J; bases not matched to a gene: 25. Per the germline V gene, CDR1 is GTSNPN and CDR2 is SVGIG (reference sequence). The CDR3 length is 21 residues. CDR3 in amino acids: CAWTGQGTVVDPKYRTDTQYF. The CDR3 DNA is TGTGCCTGGACCGGACAGGGAACGGTCGTGGATCCAAAATACCGCACAGATACGCAGTATTTT.

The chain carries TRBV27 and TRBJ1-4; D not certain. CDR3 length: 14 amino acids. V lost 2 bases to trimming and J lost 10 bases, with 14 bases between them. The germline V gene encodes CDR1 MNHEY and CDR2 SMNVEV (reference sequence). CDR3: CASSLRTGGGKLFF. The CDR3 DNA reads TGTGCCAGCAGTTTACGGACCGGCGGTGGAAAACTGTTTTTT.

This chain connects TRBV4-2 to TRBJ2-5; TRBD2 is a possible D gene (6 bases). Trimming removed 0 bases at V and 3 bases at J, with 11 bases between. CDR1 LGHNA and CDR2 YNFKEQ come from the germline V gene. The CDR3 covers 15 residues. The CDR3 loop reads CASSQDKEGEETQYF. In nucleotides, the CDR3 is TGTGCCAGCAGCCAAGACAAGGAGGGAGAAGAGACCCAGTACTTC.

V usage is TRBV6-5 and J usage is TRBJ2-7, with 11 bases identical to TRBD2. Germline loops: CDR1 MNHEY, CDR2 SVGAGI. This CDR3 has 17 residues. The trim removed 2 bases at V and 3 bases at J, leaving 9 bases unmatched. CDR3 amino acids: CASSYALAGGTVYEQYF. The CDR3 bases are TGTGCCAGCAGTTACGCGCTAGCGGGAGGAACTGTCTACGAGCAGTACTTC.

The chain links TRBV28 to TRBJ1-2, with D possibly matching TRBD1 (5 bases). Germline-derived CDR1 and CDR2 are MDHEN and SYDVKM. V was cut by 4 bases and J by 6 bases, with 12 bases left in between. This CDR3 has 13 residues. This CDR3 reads CASSYTQTDGYTF. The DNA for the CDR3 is TGTGCCAGCAGTTATACCCAGACAGATGGCTACACCTTC.

The CDR3 DNA reads as TGCAGTGCTAGAACCCTGGGGGGACTTACCACAGATACGCAGTATTTT. Residues: CSARTLGGLTTDTQYF. The chain links TRBV20-1 to TRBJ2-3; tentative D call: TRBD2 (6 bases). The CDR3 covers 16 residues. The ends were cut back, 2 bases at V and 2 bases at J, with 17 bases in the middle. Germline-derived CDR1 and CDR2 are DFQATT and SNEGSKA (reference sequence).

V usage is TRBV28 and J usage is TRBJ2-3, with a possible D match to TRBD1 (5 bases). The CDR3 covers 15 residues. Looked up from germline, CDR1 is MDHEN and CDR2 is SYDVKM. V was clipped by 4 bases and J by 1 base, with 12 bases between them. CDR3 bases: TGTGCCAGCAGTTCCCCGTGGGGCCGCACAGATACGCAGTATTTT. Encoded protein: CASSSPWGRTDTQYF.